The rows below give T cell receptor beta chains drawn from one sample of a study of OX40 agonist ivuxolimab in advanced cancers. Method: immunoSEQ multiplex PCR; TCRdb's copy keeps in-frame clones and lacks some. This sample yields about 31,000 clones, of which 80% to 90% are seen a single time; approximately 31% belongs to the top ten. The sample consisted of CD4+ or CD8+ T cells sorted from blood, taken in a trial of the OX40 agonist ivuxolimab. All receptors come from an adult with an advanced solid tumor such as melanoma, head and neck, liver or kidney cancer. CDR3s include the opening cysteine and the closing phenylalanine or tryptophan. The D gene is left open where the match is weak. Rows may omit the clone size; those that give it use once, few, many or a size class.

d_call j_call clone_size v_call cdr3_aa cdr3_nt
NA TRBJ2-2 NA TRBV5-1 CATHGLLSGELFF TGCGCCACACATGGTTTGTTGTCCGGGGAGCTGTTTTTT
TRBD2 TRBJ2-2 NA TRBV19 CASSREGAGELFF TGTGCCAGTAGTCGGGAGGGGGCCGGGGAGCTGTTTTTT
TRBD2 TRBJ2-7 NA TRBV7-9 CASSLTSGRTYEQYF TGTGCCAGCAGTCTGACTAGCGGGAGAACCTACGAGCAGTACTTC
TRBD2 TRBJ2-1 NA TRBV29-1 CSVEKGLAVYNEQFF TGCAGCGTTGAAAAGGGACTAGCGGTATACAATGAGCAGTTCTTC
NA TRBJ2-7 once TRBV27 CASSYRRTYEQYF TGTGCCAGCAGTTATCGACGGACCTACGAGCAGTACTTC
TRBD1 TRBJ2-5 NA TRBV5-6 CASSSTWDSLQETQYF TGTGCCAGCAGTTCTACCTGGGACAGCCTACAAGAGACCCAGTACTTC
NA TRBJ1-3 NA TRBV28 CASSYPSGEGNTIYF TGTGCCAGCAGTTACCCTTCCGGGGAGGGAAACACCATATATTTT
NA TRBJ2-7 NA TRBV4-1 CASSHSDGPDYEQYF TGCGCCAGCAGCCACTCAGACGGGCCTGACTACGAGCAGTACTTC
TRBD1 TRBJ1-2 NA TRBV9 CASSPEGTGNIGLRLYGYTF TGTGCCAGCAGCCCCGAGGGGACAGGAAACATCGGCTTACGGCTTTATGGCTACACCTTC
NA TRBJ2-7 NA TRBV13 CASSLVLGDEQYF TGTGCCAGCAGCTTAGTTCTCGGGGACGAGCAGTACTTC